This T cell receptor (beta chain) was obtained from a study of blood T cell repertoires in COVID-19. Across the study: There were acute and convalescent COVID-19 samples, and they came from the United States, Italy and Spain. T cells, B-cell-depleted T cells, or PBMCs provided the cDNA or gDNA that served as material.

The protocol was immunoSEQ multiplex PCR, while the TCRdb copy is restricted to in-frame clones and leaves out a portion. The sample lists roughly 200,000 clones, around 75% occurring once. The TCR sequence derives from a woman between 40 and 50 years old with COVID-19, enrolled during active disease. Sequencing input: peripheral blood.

Here the CDR3 reads CASSPQIWSGRPGPSYEQYF. For the CDR3, the DNA is TGTGCCAGCAGCCCTCAGATTTGGAGCGGGAGGCCCGGTCCGTCCTACGAGCAGTACTTC. V gene TRBV21-1 combines with J gene TRBJ2-7; TRBD2 is taken as the D call from the table, unchecked against the DNA. TRBV21-1 is a listed pseudogene. The CDR3 contains 20 residues.